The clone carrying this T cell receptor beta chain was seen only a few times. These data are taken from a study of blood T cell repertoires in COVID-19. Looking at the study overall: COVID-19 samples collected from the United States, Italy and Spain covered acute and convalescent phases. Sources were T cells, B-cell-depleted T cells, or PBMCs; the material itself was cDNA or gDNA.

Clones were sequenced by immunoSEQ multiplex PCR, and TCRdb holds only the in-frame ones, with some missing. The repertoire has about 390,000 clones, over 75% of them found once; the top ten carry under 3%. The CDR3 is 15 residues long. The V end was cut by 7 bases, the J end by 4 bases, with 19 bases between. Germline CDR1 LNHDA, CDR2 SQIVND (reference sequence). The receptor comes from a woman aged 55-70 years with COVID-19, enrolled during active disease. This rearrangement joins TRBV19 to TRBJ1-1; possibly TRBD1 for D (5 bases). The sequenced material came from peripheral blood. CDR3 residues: CASTRGLTLLTEAFF. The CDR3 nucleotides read TGTGCCAGTACAAGGGGCCTAACTCTCCTCACTGAAGCTTTCTTT.